These 2 T cell receptor beta chains were all obtained from the same sample, sequenced in a study of blood T cell repertoires in COVID-19. The repertoire was sequenced with immunoSEQ multiplex PCR; TCRdb's copy has only in-frame clones and lacks some. The sample includes fewer than 200,000 clones, roughly four fifths seen only once; the top ten take approximately 11%. Sequenced input: peripheral blood. These receptors came from a woman between 40 and 50 years old with COVID-19, enrolled during active disease.

This clone turned up a few times. CDR3: CAIAPRQGGKTEAFF. The CDR3 coding sequence is TGTGCCATTGCCCCTCGACAGGGGGGGAAGACTGAAGCTTTCTTT. The chain links TRBV28 to TRBJ1-1; 9 bases map to TRBD1. Germline CDR1 is MDHEN and CDR2 is SYDVKM. The CDR3 runs to 15 residues. V lost 10 bases and J lost 5; bases outside the gene matches: 14.

This clone was seen once. This chain connects TRBV10-2 to TRBJ2-5, with 8 bases matching TRBD2. The germline gives CDR1 WSHSY, CDR2 SAAADI. V was pared by 4 bases and J by 3 bases, with 4 bases of the junction left unmatched. The CDR3 consists of 14 residues. The CDR3 bases are TGCGCCAGCAGTGCTTTAGCGGGAAAAGAGACCCAGTACTTC. Its translation: CASSALAGKETQYF.